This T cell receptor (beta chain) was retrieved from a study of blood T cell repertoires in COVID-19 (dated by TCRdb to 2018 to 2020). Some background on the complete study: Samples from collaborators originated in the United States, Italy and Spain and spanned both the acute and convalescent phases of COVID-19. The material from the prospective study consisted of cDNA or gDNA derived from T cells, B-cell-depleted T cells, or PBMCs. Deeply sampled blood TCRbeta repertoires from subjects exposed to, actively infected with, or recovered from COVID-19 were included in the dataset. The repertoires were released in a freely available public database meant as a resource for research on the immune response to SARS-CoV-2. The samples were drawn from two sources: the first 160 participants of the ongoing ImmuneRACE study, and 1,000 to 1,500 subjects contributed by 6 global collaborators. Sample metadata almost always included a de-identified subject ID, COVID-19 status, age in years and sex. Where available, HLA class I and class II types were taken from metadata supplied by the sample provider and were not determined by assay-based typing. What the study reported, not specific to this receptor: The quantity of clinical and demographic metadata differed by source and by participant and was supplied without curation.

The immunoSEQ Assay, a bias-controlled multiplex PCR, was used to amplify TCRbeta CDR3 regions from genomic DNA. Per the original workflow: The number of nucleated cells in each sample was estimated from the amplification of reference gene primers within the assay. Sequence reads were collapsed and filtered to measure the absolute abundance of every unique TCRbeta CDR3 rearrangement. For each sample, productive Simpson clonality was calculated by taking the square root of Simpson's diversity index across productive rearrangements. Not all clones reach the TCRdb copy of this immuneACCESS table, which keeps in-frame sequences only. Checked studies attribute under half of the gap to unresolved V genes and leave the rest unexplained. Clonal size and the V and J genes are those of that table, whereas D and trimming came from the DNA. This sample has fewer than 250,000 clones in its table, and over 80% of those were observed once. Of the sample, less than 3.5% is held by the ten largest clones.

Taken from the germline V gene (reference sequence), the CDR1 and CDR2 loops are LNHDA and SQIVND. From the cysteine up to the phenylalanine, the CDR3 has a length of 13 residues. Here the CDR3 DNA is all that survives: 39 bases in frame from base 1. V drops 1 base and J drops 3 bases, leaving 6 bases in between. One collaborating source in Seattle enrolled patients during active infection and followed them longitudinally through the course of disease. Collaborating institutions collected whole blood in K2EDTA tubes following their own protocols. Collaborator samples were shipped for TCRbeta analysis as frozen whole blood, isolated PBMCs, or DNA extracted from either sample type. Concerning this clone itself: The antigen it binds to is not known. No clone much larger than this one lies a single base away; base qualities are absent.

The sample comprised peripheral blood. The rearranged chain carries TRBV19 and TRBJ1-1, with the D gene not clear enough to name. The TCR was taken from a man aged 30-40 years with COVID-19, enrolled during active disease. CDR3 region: CASSIGTDTEAFF. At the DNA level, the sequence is TGTGCCAGTAGTATAGGAACTGACACTGAAGCTTTCTTT.